A selection of T cell receptor beta chains follows, all from one sample in a study of blood T cell repertoires in COVID-19. Profiling relied on immunoSEQ multiplex PCR, and the TCRdb table lists in-frame clones only, not all of them. The sample has hundreds of thousands of clones, roughly 90% seen once. The sample consisted of peripheral blood. The receptors shown here come from a woman aged 50 to 65 with active or convalescent COVID-19. CDR3s include the opening cysteine and the closing phenylalanine or tryptophan. D genes are given only for firm matches. Expanded clones are given a class, and other clones once, few, many or no size at all.

V gene,J gene,CDR3 length,D gene,clone size,CDR3 protein,CDR3 DNA
TRBV5-1,TRBJ2-5,17,TRBD2,.,CASSIGTSRPALETQYF,TGCGCCAGCAGCATAGGGACTAGCCGCCCGGCCTTAGAGACCCAGTACTTC
TRBV7-6,TRBJ1-6,14,.,.,CASSHEGDNSPLHF,TGTGCCAGCAGCCACGAGGGGGATAATTCACCCCTCCACTTT
TRBV10-3,TRBJ1-4,13,.,.,CAIGRQANEKLFF,TGTGCCATCGGCCGGCAGGCTAATGAAAAACTGTTTTTT
TRBV7-3,TRBJ1-1,15,.,.,CASSPIGEPTTEAFF,TGTGCCAGCAGCCCAATAGGGGAACCGACCACTGAAGCTTTCTTT
TRBV20-1,TRBJ1-3,16,TRBD1,.,CSASDRGSYSGNTIYF,TGCAGTGCTAGTGACAGGGGATCTTACTCTGGAAACACCATATATTTT
TRBV30,TRBJ1-1,13,TRBD1,.,CAWGQGMNTEAFF,TGTGCCTGGGGACAGGGGATGAACACTGAAGCTTTCTTT
TRBV11-2,TRBJ1-4,15,TRBD1,once,CASSWRQVSGGKLFF,TGTGCCAGCAGCTGGAGACAGGTCTCAGGGGGAAAACTGTTTTTT
TRBV4-3,TRBJ2-2,15,.,.,CASSHNRVVTGELFF,TGCGCCAGCAGCCATAACAGGGTAGTCACCGGGGAGCTGTTTTTT
TRBV27,TRBJ2-6,16,.,.,CASSFHRVGGANVLTF,TGTGCCAGCAGTTTTCACAGAGTGGGTGGGGCCAACGTCCTGACTTTC
TRBV19,TRBJ1-5,15,.,few,CASSIVGVGDQPQHF,TGTGCCAGTAGTATAGTTGGTGTCGGGGATCAGCCCCAGCATTTT
TRBV6-2/TRBV6-3,TRBJ1-2,14,.,.,CASSYVQGHYGYTF,TGTGCCAGCAGTTACGTACAGGGCCACTATGGCTACACCTTC
TRBV29-1,TRBJ2-3,12,.,.,CSVWTGGGTQYF,TGCAGCGTCTGGACTGGGGGCGGTACGCAGTATTTT
TRBV7-3,TRBJ2-2,16,TRBD2,.,CASSLAEAGATGELFF,TGTGCCAGCAGCTTAGCCGAAGCGGGGGCAACCGGGGAGCTGTTTTTT
TRBV5-6,TRBJ1-2,16,.,.,CASSLAGAGTNYGYTF,TGTGCCAGCAGCTTGGCAGGGGCAGGGACTAACTATGGCTACACCTTC
TRBV7-9,TRBJ1-2,16,.,.,CASSLIGAGANYGYTF,TGTGCCAGCAGCTTAATAGGGGCAGGGGCCAACTATGGCTACACCTTC
TRBV4-2,TRBJ1-1,16,TRBD1,.,CASSQPPGQGVSEAFF,TGTGCCAGCAGCCAACCCCCGGGACAGGGGGTGAGTGAAGCTTTCTTT
TRBV4-2,TRBJ2-3,16,.,.,CASSQRAGLLQDTQYF,TGTGCCAGCAGCCAACGAGCGGGCCTCCTGCAGGATACGCAGTATTTT
TRBV6-5,TRBJ2-7,14,.,.,CASSLAGGRVGQYF,TGTGCCAGCAGTTTAGCCGGGGGTAGGGTAGGGCAGTACTTC
TRBV4-3,TRBJ2-7,17,TRBD1,.,CASSQEFRQGAFGEQYF,TGCGCCAGCAGCCAAGAATTCCGCCAGGGGGCTTTTGGGGAGCAGTACTTC